This is a list of T cell receptor beta chains from one sample in a study of blood T cell repertoires in COVID-19. The data were produced by immunoSEQ multiplex PCR, yet TCRdb's version contains in-frame clones alone and is incomplete. The repertoire holds a few hundred thousand clones, with 85% as singletons. Sequencing was carried out using PBMCs or T cells enriched from blood (not recorded which). The source is a woman aged 50 to 60 who had been exposed to COVID-19. The CDR3 runs from the conserved cysteine through the conserved F or W. Fields, in order: J gene, D gene, clone size, V gene, CDR3 DNA, CDR3 protein. D genes are given only for firm matches. Clone size, where shown, is once, few, many, or a class for clones that have expanded.

>TRBJ1-2|TRBD1|.|TRBV9
TGTGCCAGCACCAGGGGGGCGCAACAATATGGCTACACCTTC
CASTRGAQQYGYTF
>TRBJ1-5|TRBD1|few|TRBV28
TGTGCCAGCAGTCTGACAGGGCCGTGGGAGCCCCAGCATTTT
CASSLTGPWEPQHF
>TRBJ2-5|TRBD1|.|TRBV27
TGTGCCAGCAGTTTACTTCCCGGGACAGGGAAGTACTTC
CASSLLPGTGKYF
>TRBJ2-1|TRBD1|.|TRBV7-2
TGTGCCAGCAGCTCGGGACAGGGGAGGAGTGAGCAGTTCTTC
CASSSGQGRSEQFF
>TRBJ1-3|.|.|TRBV15
TGTGCCACCAGCAAAGGACAGTCCGAGGGAAACACCATATATTTT
CATSKGQSEGNTIYF
>TRBJ1-3|TRBD1|.|TRBV5-6
TGTGCCAGCAGCTGGACAGGGGCTGGAAACACCATATATTTT
CASSWTGAGNTIYF
>TRBJ2-2|.|.|TRBV21-1
TGTGCCAGCATTCCTAAGCGGGGGGGCCTTACCGGGGAGCTGTTTTTT
CASIPKRGGLTGELFF
>TRBJ2-5|.|.|TRBV2
TGTGCCAGCAGTGATGGGGCGACTAGTAAAGGGGAGACCCAGTACTTC
CASSDGATSKGETQYF
>TRBJ2-7|TRBD1|.|TRBV12-3/TRBV12-4
TGTGCCAGCAGACAGGGGCAGACCTACGAGCAGTACTTC
CASRQGQTYEQYF
>TRBJ2-5|.|.|TRBV6-1
TGTGCCAGCAGTGAAGAGGGGCCAGGGACCCAGTACTTC
CASSEEGPGTQYF
>TRBJ2-1|TRBD2|.|TRBV7-9
TGTGCCAGCAGCTTAGCGGCACTAGCGGGGGGATACAATGAGCAGTTCTTC
CASSLAALAGGYNEQFF
>TRBJ1-1|.|.|TRBV4-3
TGCGCCAGCAGCCAAGATCGAGGGAGAGGCACTGAAGCTTTCTTT
CASSQDRGRGTEAFF
>TRBJ1-2|.|once|TRBV7-2
TGTGCCAGCAGCTTCGAAGCTGACTATGGCTACACCTTC
CASSFEADYGYTF
>TRBJ1-2|TRBD1|.|TRBV28
TGTGCCAGCAGTCCCTTTGACAGGGGATATGGCTACACCTTC
CASSPFDRGYGYTF
>TRBJ1-1|.|.|TRBV30
TGTGCCTGGAGCGTGTCGGGACTGGGTCGGACTGAAGCTTTCTTT
CAWSVSGLGRTEAFF
>TRBJ1-2|.|few|TRBV5-4
TGTGCCAGCAGCCCCGACAGCTATGGCTACACCTTC
CASSPDSYGYTF
>TRBJ2-1|TRBD1|.|TRBV5-1
TGCGCCAGCAGCTTGGAAGACAGGGGATACAATGAGCAGTTCTTC
CASSLEDRGYNEQFF
>TRBJ1-5|TRBD1|.|TRBV28
TGTGCCAGCAGTTACAGGGGCCGGCAGCCCCAGCATTTT
CASSYRGRQPQHF
>TRBJ2-1|TRBD2|once|TRBV6-2/TRBV6-3
TGTGCCAGCAGTTATCCCATAGCGGGGGGGCCAAAGCATGAGCAGTTCTTC
CASSYPIAGGPKHEQFF
>TRBJ1-1|TRBD1|.|TRBV7-9
TGTGCCAGCAGCTCACTCCTTATTAATACAGGGGCAGGCGCTGAAGCTTTCTTT
CASSSLLINTGAGAEAFF
>TRBJ2-4|TRBD2|few|TRBV2
TGTGCCAGCAGTGCTAGCGGGGGGAGGAACATTCAGTACTTC
CASSASGGRNIQYF
>TRBJ2-3|TRBD2|.|TRBV28
TGTGCCAGCAGTTTATATGGGCTAGCGGGCTACACAGATACGCAGTATTTT
CASSLYGLAGYTDTQYF
>TRBJ2-5|TRBD2|.|TRBV5-1
TGCGCCAGCAGCTTGGACGCCGGCGGGGGAGCGGGAGAGACCCAGTACTTC
CASSLDAGGGAGETQYF
>TRBJ2-7|TRBD1|.|TRBV5-6
TGTGCCAGCAGCCTGTTAGGGACAGGGGCCTACGAGCAGTACTTC
CASSLLGTGAYEQYF
>TRBJ2-2|.|.|TRBV3-1/TRBV3-2
TGTGCCAGCAGCCCTATCCCGGGGGAGCTGTTTTTT
CASSPIPGELFF
>TRBJ2-3|TRBD2|once|TRBV5-1
TGCGCCAGCAGCTTGGCCACGACTAGCGGCACAGATACGCAGTATTTT
CASSLATTSGTDTQYF
>TRBJ1-1|TRBD1|few|TRBV9
TGTGCCAGCAGCGCCGCCGGGACAGTGAACACTGAAGCTTTCTTT
CASSAAGTVNTEAFF
>TRBJ1-2|.|few|TRBV5-6
TGTGCCAGCAGCTTACCTGGGGGCGCTAGCTATGGCTACACCTTC
CASSLPGGASYGYTF
>TRBJ1-3|TRBD1|.|TRBV7-9
TGTGCCAGCAGCCCCGACAGGGGCTCTGGAAACACCATATATTTT
CASSPDRGSGNTIYF
>TRBJ2-1|.|.|TRBV9
TGTGCCAGCAGCCAAGGAGAAGGAGAGCCCAATGAGCAGTTCTTC
CASSQGEGEPNEQFF